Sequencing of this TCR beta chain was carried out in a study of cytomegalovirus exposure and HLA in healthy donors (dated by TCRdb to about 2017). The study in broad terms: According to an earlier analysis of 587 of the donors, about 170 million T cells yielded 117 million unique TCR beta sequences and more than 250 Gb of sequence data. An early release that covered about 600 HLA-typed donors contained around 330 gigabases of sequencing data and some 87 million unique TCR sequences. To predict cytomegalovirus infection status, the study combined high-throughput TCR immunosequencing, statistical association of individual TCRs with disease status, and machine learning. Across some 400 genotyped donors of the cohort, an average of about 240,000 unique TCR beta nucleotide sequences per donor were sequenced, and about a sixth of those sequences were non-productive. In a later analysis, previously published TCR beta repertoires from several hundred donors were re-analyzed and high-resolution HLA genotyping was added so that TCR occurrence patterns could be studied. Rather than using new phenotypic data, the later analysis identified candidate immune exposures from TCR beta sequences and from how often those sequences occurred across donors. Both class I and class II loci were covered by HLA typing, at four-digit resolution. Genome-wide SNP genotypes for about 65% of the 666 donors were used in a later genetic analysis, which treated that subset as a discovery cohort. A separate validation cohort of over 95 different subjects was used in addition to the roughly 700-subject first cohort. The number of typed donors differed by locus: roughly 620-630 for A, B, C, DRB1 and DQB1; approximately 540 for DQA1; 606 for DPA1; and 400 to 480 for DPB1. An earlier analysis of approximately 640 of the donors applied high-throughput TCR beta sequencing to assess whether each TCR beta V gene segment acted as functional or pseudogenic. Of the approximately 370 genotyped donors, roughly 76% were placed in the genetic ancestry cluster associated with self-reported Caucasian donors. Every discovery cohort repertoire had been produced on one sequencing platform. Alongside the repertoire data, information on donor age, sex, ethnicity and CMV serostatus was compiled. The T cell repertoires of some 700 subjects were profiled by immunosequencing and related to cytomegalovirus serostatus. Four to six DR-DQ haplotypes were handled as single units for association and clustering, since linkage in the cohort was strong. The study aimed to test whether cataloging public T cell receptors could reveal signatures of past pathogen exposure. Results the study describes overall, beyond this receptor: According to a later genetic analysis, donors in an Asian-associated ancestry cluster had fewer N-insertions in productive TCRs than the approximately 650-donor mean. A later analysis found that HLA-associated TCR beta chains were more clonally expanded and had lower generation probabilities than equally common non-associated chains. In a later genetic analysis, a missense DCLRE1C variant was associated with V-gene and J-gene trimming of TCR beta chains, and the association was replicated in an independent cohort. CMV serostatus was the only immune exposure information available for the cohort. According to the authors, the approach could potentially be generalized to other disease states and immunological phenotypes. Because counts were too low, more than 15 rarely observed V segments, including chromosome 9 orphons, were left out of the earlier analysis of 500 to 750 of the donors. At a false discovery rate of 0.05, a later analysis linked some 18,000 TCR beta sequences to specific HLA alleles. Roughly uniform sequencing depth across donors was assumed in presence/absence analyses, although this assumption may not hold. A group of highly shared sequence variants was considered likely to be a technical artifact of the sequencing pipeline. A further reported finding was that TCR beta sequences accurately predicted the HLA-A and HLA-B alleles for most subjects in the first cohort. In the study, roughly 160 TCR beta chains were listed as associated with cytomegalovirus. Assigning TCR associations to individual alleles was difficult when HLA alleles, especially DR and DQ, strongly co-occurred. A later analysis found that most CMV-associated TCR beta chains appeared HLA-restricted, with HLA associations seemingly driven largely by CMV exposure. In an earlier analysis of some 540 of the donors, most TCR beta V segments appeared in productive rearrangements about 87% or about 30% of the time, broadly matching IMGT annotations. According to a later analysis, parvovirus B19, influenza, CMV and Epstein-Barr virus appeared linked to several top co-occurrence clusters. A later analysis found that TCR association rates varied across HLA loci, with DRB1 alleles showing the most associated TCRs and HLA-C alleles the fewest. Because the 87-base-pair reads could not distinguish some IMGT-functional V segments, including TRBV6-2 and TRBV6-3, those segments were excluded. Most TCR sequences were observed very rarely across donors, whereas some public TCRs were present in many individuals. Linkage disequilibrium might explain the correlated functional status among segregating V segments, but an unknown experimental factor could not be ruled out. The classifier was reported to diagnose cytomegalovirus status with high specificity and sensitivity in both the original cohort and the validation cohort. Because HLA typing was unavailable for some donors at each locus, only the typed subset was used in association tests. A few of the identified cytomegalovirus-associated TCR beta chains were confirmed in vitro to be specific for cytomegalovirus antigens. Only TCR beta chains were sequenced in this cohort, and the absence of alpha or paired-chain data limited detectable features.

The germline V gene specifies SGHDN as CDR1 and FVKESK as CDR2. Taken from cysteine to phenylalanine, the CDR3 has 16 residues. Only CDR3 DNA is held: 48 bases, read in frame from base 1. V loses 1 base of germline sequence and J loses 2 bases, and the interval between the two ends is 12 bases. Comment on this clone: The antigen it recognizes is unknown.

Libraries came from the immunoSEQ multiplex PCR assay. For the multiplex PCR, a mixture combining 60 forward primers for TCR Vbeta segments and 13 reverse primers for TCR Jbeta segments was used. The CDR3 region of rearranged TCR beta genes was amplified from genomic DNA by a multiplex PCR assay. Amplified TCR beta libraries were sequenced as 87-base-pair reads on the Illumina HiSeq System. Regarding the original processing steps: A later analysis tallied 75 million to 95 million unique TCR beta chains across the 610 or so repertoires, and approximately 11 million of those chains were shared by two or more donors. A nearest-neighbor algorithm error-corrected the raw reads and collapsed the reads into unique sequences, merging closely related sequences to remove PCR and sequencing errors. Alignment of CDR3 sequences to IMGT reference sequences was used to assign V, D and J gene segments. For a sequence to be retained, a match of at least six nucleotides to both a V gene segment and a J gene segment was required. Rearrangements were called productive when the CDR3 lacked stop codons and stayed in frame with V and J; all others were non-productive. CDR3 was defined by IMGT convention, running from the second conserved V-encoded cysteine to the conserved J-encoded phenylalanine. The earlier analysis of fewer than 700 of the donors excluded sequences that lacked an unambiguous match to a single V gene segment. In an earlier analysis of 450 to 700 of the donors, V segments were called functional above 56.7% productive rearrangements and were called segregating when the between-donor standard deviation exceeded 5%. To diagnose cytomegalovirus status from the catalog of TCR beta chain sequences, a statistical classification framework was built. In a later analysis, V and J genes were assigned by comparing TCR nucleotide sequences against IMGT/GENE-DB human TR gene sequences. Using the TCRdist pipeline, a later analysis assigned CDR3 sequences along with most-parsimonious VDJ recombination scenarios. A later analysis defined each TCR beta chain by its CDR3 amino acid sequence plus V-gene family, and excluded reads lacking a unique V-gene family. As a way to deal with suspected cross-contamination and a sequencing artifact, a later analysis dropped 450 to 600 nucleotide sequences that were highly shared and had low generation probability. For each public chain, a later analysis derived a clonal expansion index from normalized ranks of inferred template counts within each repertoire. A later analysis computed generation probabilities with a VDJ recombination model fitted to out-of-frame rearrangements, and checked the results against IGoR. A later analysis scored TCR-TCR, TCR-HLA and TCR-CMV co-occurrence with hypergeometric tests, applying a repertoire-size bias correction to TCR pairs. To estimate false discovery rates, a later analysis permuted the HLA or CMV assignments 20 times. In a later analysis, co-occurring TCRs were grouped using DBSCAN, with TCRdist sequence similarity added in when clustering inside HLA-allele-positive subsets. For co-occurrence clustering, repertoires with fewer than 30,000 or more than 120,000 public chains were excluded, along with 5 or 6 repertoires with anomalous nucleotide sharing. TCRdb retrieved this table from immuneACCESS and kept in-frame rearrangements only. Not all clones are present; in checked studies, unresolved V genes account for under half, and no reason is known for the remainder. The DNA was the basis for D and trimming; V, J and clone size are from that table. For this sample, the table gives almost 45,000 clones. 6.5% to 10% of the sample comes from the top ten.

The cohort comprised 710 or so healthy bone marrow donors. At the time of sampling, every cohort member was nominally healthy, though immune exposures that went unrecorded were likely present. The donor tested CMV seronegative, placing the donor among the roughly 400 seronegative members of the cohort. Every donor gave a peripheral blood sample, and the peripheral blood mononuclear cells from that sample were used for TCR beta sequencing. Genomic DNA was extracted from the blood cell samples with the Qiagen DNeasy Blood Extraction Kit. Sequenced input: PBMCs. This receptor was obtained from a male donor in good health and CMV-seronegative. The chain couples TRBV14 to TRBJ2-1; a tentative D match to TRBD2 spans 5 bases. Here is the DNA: TGTGCCAGCAGCCAAGTTGGAGGCACAACCTACAATGAGCAGTTCTTC. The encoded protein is CASSQVGGTTYNEQFF. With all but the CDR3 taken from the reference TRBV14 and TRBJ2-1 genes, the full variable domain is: EAGVTQFPSHSVIEKGQTVTLRCDPISGHDNLYWYRRVMGKEIKFLLHFVKESKQDESGMPNNRFLAERTGGTYSTLKVQPAELEDSGVYFCASSQVGGTTYNEQFFGPGTRLTVL.